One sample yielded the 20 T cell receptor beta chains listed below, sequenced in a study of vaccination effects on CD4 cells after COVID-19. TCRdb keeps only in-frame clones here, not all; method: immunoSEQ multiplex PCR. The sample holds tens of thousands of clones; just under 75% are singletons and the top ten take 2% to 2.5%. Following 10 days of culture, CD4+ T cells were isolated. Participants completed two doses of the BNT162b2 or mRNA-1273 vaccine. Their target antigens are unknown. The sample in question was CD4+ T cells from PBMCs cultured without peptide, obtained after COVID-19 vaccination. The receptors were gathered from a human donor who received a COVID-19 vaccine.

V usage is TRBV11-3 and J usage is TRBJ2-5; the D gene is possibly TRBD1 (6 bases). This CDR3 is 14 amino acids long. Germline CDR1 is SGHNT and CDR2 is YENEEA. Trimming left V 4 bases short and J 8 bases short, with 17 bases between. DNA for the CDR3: TGTGCCAGCAGCTCAAGGGACAACCCCTTTACCCAGTACTTC. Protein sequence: CASSSRDNPFTQYF.

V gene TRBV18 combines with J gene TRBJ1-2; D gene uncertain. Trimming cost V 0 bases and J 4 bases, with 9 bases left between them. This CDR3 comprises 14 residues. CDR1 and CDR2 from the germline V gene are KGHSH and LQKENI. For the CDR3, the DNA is TGTGCCAGCTCACCACCAGGGTTTACCTATGGCTACACCTTC. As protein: CASSPPGFTYGYTF.

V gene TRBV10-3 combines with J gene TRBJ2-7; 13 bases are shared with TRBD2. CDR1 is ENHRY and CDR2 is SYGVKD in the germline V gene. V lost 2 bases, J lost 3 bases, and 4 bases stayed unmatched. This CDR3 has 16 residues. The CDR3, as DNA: TGTGCCATCAGTGAGGGGACTAGCGGGGCGTACTACGAGCAGTACGTC. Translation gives CAISEGTSGAYYEQYV.

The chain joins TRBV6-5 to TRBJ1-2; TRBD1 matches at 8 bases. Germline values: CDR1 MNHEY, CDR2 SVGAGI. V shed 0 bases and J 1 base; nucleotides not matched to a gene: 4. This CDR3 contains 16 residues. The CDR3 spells CASSYSPGQGNYGYTF. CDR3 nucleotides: TGTGCCAGCAGTTACTCACCAGGACAGGGTAACTATGGCTACACCTTC.

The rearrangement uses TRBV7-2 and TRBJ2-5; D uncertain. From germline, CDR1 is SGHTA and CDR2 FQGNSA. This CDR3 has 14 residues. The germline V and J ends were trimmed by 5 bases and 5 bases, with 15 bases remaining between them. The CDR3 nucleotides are TGTGCCAGCAGCCCAGGTTGGGTCCAGGAGACCCAGTACTTC. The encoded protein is CASSPGWVQETQYF.

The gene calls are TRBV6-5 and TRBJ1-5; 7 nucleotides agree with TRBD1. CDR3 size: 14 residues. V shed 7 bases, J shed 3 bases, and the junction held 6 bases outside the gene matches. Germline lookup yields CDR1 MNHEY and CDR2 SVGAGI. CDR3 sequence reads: CASTRQGPNQPQHF. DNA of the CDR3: TGTGCCAGCACTCGACAGGGCCCCAATCAGCCCCAGCATTTT.

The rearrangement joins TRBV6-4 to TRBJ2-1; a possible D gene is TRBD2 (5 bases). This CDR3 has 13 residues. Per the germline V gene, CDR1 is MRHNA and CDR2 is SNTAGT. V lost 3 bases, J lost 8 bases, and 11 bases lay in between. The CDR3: CASSEIHGDEQFF. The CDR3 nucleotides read TGTGCCAGCAGTGAGATTCACGGGGATGAGCAGTTCTTC.

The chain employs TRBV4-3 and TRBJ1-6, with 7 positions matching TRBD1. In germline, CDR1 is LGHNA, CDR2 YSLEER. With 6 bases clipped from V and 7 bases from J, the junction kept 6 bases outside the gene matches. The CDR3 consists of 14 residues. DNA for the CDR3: TGCGCCAGCAGTCTGACAGGGAACAATTCACCCCTCCACTTT. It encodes CASSLTGNNSPLHF.

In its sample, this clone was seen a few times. The CDR3 region has the DNA TGCGCCAGCAGCCAAGATAGTGAGGGGGCGCGAAATCAGCCCCAGCATTTT. Its translation: CASSQDSEGARNQPQHF. The chain carries TRBV4-1 and TRBJ1-5; 7 positions agree with TRBD1. Germline CDR1 MGHRA, CDR2 YSYEKL. This CDR3 spans 17 amino acids. V dropped 0 bases and J dropped 4; count of bases not matched to a gene: 9.

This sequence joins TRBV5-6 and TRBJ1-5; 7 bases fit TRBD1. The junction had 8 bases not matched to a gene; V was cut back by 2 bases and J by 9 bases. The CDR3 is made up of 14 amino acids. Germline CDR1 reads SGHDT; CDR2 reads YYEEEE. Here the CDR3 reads CASSLRQGSSPQHF. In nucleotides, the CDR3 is TGTGCCAGCAGCTTAAGACAGGGATCTTCGCCCCAGCATTTT. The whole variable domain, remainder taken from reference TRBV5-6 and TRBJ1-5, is DAGVTQSPTHLIKTRGQQVTLRCSPKSGHDTVSWYQQALGQGPQFIFQYYEEEERQRGNFPDRFSGHQFPNYSSELNVNALLLGDSALYLCASSLRQGSSPQHFGDGTRLSIL.

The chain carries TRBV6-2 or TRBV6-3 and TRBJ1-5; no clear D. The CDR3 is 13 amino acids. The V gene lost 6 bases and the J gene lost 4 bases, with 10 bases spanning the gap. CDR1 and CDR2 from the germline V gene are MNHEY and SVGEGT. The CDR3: CASSPPPNQPQHF. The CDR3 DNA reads TGTGCCAGCAGCCCACCGCCTAATCAGCCCCAGCATTTT.

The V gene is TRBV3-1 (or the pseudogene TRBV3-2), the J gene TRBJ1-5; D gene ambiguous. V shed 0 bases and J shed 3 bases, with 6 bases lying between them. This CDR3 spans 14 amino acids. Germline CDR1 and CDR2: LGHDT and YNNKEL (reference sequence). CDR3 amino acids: CASSQELINQPQHF. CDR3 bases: TGTGCCAGCAGCCAAGAGCTTATCAATCAGCCCCAGCATTTT.

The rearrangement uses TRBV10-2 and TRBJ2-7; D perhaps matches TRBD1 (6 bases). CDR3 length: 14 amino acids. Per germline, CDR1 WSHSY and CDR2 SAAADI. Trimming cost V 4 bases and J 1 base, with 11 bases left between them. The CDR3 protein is CASSGSRGSYEQYV. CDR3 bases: TGCGCCAGCAGTGGTTCTAGGGGGTCCTACGAGCAGTACGTC.

CDR3 residues: CASSPRLGQRGNQETQYF. CDR3 nucleotides: TGTGCCAGCAGCCCGCGTCTAGGACAGAGGGGGAACCAAGAGACCCAGTACTTC. The chain joins TRBV5-4 to TRBJ2-5; D may be TRBD1 (6 bases). Trimming took 4 bases from V and 0 from J, leaving 22 bases between them. The CDR3 runs to 18 residues. Germline V gene lookup returns CDR1 SGHNT and CDR2 YYREEE (reference sequence).

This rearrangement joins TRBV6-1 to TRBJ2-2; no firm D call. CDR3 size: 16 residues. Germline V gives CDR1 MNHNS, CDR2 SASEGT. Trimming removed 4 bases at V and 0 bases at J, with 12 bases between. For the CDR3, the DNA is TGTGCCAGCAGTGCCCGGAAACCTCCGAACACCGGGGAGCTGTTTTTT. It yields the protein CASSARKPPNTGELFF.

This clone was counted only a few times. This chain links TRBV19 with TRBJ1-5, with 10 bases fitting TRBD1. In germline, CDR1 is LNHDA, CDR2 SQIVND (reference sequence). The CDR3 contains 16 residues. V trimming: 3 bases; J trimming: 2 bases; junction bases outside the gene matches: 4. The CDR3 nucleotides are TGTGCCAGTAGTATTGGCGGGACAGGGGGCAATCAGCCCCAGCATTTT. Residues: CASSIGGTGGNQPQHF. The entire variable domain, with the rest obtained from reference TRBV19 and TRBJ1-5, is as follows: DGGITQSPKYLFRKEGQNVTLSCEQNLNHDAMYWYRQDPGQGLRLIYYSQIVNDFQKGDIAEGYSVSREKKESFPLTVTSAQKNPTAFYLCASSIGGTGGNQPQHFGDGTRLSIL.

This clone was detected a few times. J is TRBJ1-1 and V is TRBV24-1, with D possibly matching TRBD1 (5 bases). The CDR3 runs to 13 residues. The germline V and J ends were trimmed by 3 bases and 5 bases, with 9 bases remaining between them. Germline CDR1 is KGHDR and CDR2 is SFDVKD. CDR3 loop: CATSDGAATEAFF. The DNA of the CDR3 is TGTGCCACCAGTGATGGGGCGGCTACTGAAGCTTTCTTT.

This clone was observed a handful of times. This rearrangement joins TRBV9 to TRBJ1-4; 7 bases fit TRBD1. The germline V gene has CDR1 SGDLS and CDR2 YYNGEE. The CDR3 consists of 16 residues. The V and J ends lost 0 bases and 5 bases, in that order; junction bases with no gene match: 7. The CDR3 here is CASSVGIGTANEKLFF. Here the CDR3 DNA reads TGTGCCAGCAGCGTAGGAATCGGGACAGCAAATGAAAAACTGTTTTTT.

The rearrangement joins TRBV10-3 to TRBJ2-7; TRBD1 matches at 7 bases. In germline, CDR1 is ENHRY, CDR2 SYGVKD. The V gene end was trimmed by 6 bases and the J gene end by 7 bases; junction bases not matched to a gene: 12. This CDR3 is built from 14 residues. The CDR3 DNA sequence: TGTGCCATCAGGAAATCGGACGGGACAGAGGAGCAGTACGTC. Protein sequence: CAIRKSDGTEEQYV.

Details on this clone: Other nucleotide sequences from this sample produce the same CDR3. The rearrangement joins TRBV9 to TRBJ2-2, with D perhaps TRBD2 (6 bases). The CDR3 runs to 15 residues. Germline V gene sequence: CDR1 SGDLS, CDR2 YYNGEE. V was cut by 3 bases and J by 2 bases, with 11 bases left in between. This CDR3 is CASSATGTNTGELFF. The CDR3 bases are TGTGCCAGCAGCGCAACCGGGACTAACACCGGGGAGCTGTTTTTT.